A selection of T cell receptor beta chains follows, all from one sample in a study of blood T cells in healthy people across ages. MiXCR, run by TCRdb on the 5' RACE reads, gives a single entry per CDR3 protein. The repertoire holds more than 800,000 distinct CDR3 sequences, with about 30% as singletons. The sample comprised blood. These receptors originate from a woman of 80 years or more in good health. The CDR3 runs from the conserved cysteine through the conserved F or W. The D gene is left open where the match is weak. Clone size, where shown, is once, few, many, or a class for clones that have expanded.

v_gene	abundance	d_gene	j_gene	CDR3nt	CDR3aa
TRBV6-2/TRBV6-3	many	.	TRBJ1-2	TGTGCCAGCAGTTACTCATTGGGGAATGGCTACACCTTC	CASSYSLGNGYTF
TRBV20-1	many	.	TRBJ2-5	TGCAGTGCTAGGTTTACAGTTTTAGGAGAGACCCAGTACTTC	CSARFTVLGETQYF
TRBV5-1	many	.	TRBJ2-6	TGCGCCAGCAGCTTAACCGGGACGGGCAACTCTGGGGCCAACGTCCTGACTTTC	CASSLTGTGNSGANVLTF
TRBV11-2	many	TRBD1	TRBJ2-1	TGTGCCAGCAGCTTGGGACAGGGACAATACAATGAGCAGTTCTTC	CASSLGQGQYNEQFF
TRBV20-1	.	.	TRBJ2-3	TGCAGTGCCGTCCCCCGGGACTCGAACACAGATACGCAGTATTTT	CSAVPRDSNTDTQYF
TRBV4-2	many	TRBD1	TRBJ1-2	TGTGCCAGCAGCCAACGGACAGGGGGGGTCTATGGCTACACCTTC	CASSQRTGGVYGYTF
TRBV12-3/TRBV12-4	many	.	TRBJ1-2	TGTGCCAGCAGTCGCTCAGGTTATGGCTACACCTTC	CASSRSGYGYTF
TRBV7-2	.	.	TRBJ2-7	TGTGCCAGCAGCTTAGTGCCAGGATTCGTGACGCACCTCCGGTACGAGCAGTACTTC	CASSLVPGFVTHLRYEQYF
TRBV25-1	many	.	TRBJ2-3	TGTGCCAGCAGTGATCAGGGGTTAGGGTCCACAGATACGCAGTATTTT	CASSDQGLGSTDTQYF
TRBV12-3/TRBV12-4	.	.	TRBJ2-2	TGTGCCAGCAGGAGGGGGACATACGGGGAGCTGTTTTTT	CASRRGTYGELFF
TRBV7-8	few	TRBD2	TRBJ2-1	TGTGCCAGCAGCCCAACTAGCGGGGGTGGTGAGCAGTTCTTC	CASSPTSGGGEQFF
TRBV7-9	.	TRBD1	TRBJ1-2	TGTGTCAGCAGCTTAACAGGGGTGGATGGCTACACCTTC	CVSSLTGVDGYTF
TRBV10-3	many	TRBD2	TRBJ2-7	TGTGCCATCAGTGAGTCTCCTAGCGGGAGACCCTACGAGCAGTACTTC	CAISESPSGRPYEQYF
TRBV28	many	.	TRBJ2-7	TGTGCCAGCACAGAGGGGGGAAATAGAGCCTACGAGCAGTACTTC	CASTEGGNRAYEQYF
TRBV2	few	TRBD1	TRBJ2-5	TGTGCCAGCAGTCCGGGACAGCAAGAGTCCCAGTACTTC	CASSPGQQESQYF
TRBV29-1	.	.	TRBJ1-4	TGCAGCGCGATTCCTCTGGGGTACGAAAAACTGTTTTTT	CSAIPLGYEKLFF
TRBV5-5	.	.	TRBJ1-2	TGTGCCAGCAGCTTGGCCGACGGTAACTATGGCTACACCTTC	CASSLADGNYGYTF
TRBV28	few	TRBD1	TRBJ1-6	TGTGCCAGCAGTTTATGGGGACAGGGGAGTAATTCACCCCTCCACTTT	CASSLWGQGSNSPLHF
TRBV7-6	many	TRBD1	TRBJ2-3	TGTGCCAGCAGCACTATGGGACAGGGTGCAGATACGCAGTATTTT	CASSTMGQGADTQYF
TRBV7-2	many	.	TRBJ1-5	TGTGCCAGCAGCGTACGGCACCAGGGCGACAATCAGCCCCAGCATTTT	CASSVRHQGDNQPQHF
TRBV25-1	few	TRBD1	TRBJ1-2	TGTGCCAGCAGTGATTTGGACAGGGGCGTCTATGGCTACACCTTC	CASSDLDRGVYGYTF
TRBV5-1	many	.	TRBJ1-6	TGCGCCAGCAGCTCATACCTATCGTCCTATAATTCACCCCTCCACTTT	CASSSYLSSYNSPLHF
TRBV6-5	few	TRBD2	TRBJ2-1	TGTGCCAGCAGTCCGGAACTAGCGAGTGAGCAGTTCTTC	CASSPELASEQFF
TRBV29-1	many	.	TRBJ2-1	TGCAGCGCCGAGGGGAACAGTTACAATGAGCAGTTCTTC	CSAEGNSYNEQFF
TRBV7-2	many	TRBD2	TRBJ2-1	TGTGCCAGCAGCCGGAGCGGGGGGGCCTACTTTGAGCAGTTCTTC	CASSRSGGAYFEQFF
TRBV12-3/TRBV12-4	.	.	TRBJ2-5	TGTGCCAGCAGTTTATTACCCCAAGAGACCCAGTACTTC	CASSLLPQETQYF
TRBV7-2	many	.	TRBJ2-4	TGTGCCAGCAGCTTAGGGCAGAGTCTAGCCAAAAACATTCAGTACTTC	CASSLGQSLAKNIQYF
TRBV11-2	few	TRBD2	TRBJ2-3	TGTGCCAGCAGCCAAAGCGGGAGTATAGCAGATACGCAGTATTTT	CASSQSGSIADTQYF
TRBV10-3	many	TRBD2	TRBJ2-4	TGTGCCATCAGTGGGGATGGGGGGGACGAGGGGAGATCCAAAAACATTCAGTACTTC	CAISGDGGDEGRSKNIQYF
TRBV30	.	TRBD1	TRBJ1-2	TGTGCCTGGATTAGGACAGGGGGCCTAACTAACTATGGCTACACCTTC	CAWIRTGGLTNYGYTF
TRBV24-1	.	.	TRBJ1-1	TGTGCCACCAGTGATTCACGGGGAGGGAACACTGAAGCTTTCTTT	CATSDSRGGNTEAFF
TRBV6-2/TRBV6-3	many	TRBD1	TRBJ2-7	TGTGCCAGCGAGGTAACCGGGACAGCTGTCTTAGAGCAGTACTTC	CASEVTGTAVLEQYF
TRBV4-1	few	.	TRBJ1-2	TGCGCCAGCAGACCCGGACAGACGAACTATGGCTACACCTTC	CASRPGQTNYGYTF
TRBV2	many	.	TRBJ2-1	TGTGCCAGCAGCCCCCCCCCAGGGGTGGGCGATGAGCAGTTCTTC	CASSPPPGVGDEQFF
TRBV6-2/TRBV6-3	few	.	TRBJ2-4	TGTGCCAGCAGCCACCCGGGACAACTAGCCAAAAACATTCAGTACTTC	CASSHPGQLAKNIQYF
TRBV6-2/TRBV6-3	many	TRBD2	TRBJ2-5	TGTGCCAGCAGTTCCATCAGCGGGAGTTACCAAGAGACCCAGTACTTC	CASSSISGSYQETQYF
TRBV29-1	few	.	TRBJ2-7	TGCAGCGTTGAGCTCCTGAACAGAAACAATGAGCAGTACTTC	CSVELLNRNNEQYF
TRBV12-3/TRBV12-4	.	.	TRBJ2-1	TGTGCCAGCAGCCTACAGGGCTTGAATGAGCAGTTCTTC	CASSLQGLNEQFF
TRBV20-1	many	.	TRBJ2-3	TGCAGTGCTAGAGATCAGATTAGCGGTTATACGCAGTATTTT	CSARDQISGYTQYF
TRBV7-9	once	.	TRBJ1-2	TGTGCCAGCAGCTGGGAGGCGGGGGTGCGCGACTATGGCTACACCTTC	CASSWEAGVRDYGYTF
TRBV6-2/TRBV6-3	few	TRBD1	TRBJ2-7	TGTGCCAGCAGTACACAGGGGGGATACGAGCAGTACTTC	CASSTQGGYEQYF
TRBV5-1	many	TRBD1	TRBJ2-3	TGCGCCAGCAGCTTGATTGGGACAGGGACAGATACGCAGTATTTT	CASSLIGTGTDTQYF
TRBV10-3	.	.	TRBJ1-3	TGTGCCATCAGTGAGTCTCCCAGGGACGGAAACACCATATATTTT	CAISESPRDGNTIYF
TRBV30	.	.	TRBJ1-6	TGTGCCTGGAGGGCGACCGGTTCACCCCTCCACTTT	CAWRATGSPLHF
TRBV14	many	.	TRBJ1-1	TGTGCCAGCAGCGCCAGCAAGAACACTGAAGCTTTCTTT	CASSASKNTEAFF
TRBV10-3	.	TRBD1	TRBJ1-6	TGTGCCATCTTGGGAAGAGAACGGGGACAGGGGGCACCTCACTATAATTCACCCCTCCACTTT	CAILGRERGQGAPHYNSPLHF
TRBV7-9	many	.	TRBJ2-1	TGTGCCAGCAGCTCCTTTGGGACCCTTGGGTATGAGCAGTTCTTC	CASSSFGTLGYEQFF
TRBV20-1	many	.	TRBJ2-1	TGCAGTGCTACAGGGAACAATGAGCAGTTCTTC	CSATGNNEQFF
TRBV5-1	.	.	TRBJ1-3	TGCGCCAGCAGCTTGGTGGGCAGGCCTCTCTCTGGAAACACCATATATTTT	CASSLVGRPLSGNTIYF
TRBV2	many	.	TRBJ2-1	TGTGCCAGCAGTCCCGAGGCGGCTCTTGAGCAGTTCTTC	CASSPEAALEQFF
TRBV9	few	.	TRBJ2-3	TGTGCCAGCAGCGTAGGGGTTTTGGGGCCAGCAGATACGCAGTATTTT	CASSVGVLGPADTQYF
TRBV12-3/TRBV12-4	many	TRBD1	TRBJ2-3	TGCGCCAGCAGTTTACAGGGGGCGCGGACAGATACGCAGTATTTT	CASSLQGARTDTQYF
TRBV29-1	many	TRBD1	TRBJ2-3	TGCAGCGCAGGGGGCGCAGGTCGGGATACGCAGTATTTT	CSAGGAGRDTQYF
TRBV2	few	TRBD1	TRBJ1-2	TGTGCCAGCAGTGGCAGGGGGCCCTATGGCTACACCTTC	CASSGRGPYGYTF
TRBV2	.	.	TRBJ1-1	TGTGCCAGCAGTGACTGGATGAACACTGAAGCTTTCTTT	CASSDWMNTEAFF
TRBV5-6	many	.	TRBJ2-5	TGTGCCAGCAGCTTGGACAGGGTGGAGGTACAAGAGACCCAGTACTTC	CASSLDRVEVQETQYF
TRBV20-1	many	TRBD2	TRBJ2-5	TGCAGTGCTAGAACCTCTAGCGGGGGGCAAGAGACCCAGTACTTC	CSARTSSGGQETQYF
TRBV28	.	.	TRBJ2-1	TGTGCCAGCAGCGTCTCCCCCCAGCGATTTTACAATGAGCAGTTCTTC	CASSVSPQRFYNEQFF
TRBV6-5	few	TRBD1	TRBJ1-4	TGTGCCAGCAGTTACGAAACAGGGGGGGTTAATGAAAAACTGTTTTTT	CASSYETGGVNEKLFF
TRBV5-1	few	TRBD1	TRBJ1-2	TGCGCCAGCAGCTTGGGGGACAGACCTAACTATGGCTACACCTTC	CASSLGDRPNYGYTF